Shown below are 28 T cell receptor beta chains from a single sample sequenced in a study of HIV-infected children after antiretroviral therapy interruption. A 3' RACE protocol on RNA, with unique molecular identifiers, produced the TCR library. A single record per CDR3 protein comes from TCRdb applying MiXCR to the 3' RACE reads. The table records some 41,000 distinct CDR3 sequences, more than 6.5% of them present only once. The treatment denotes: PENTA 11 planned treatment interruption arm or continuous ART arm. Sample: CD45RA+ CD4+ T cells from PBMCs, pooled from several time points, taken from a donor given antiretroviral therapy, either interrupted or continuous. As to subset: naive CD4+ CD45RA+ CD45RO- T cells. The receptors stem from a pool of human donors with HIV.

The chain links TRBV10-3 to TRBJ1-3, with D possibly being TRBD1 (6 bases). Germline CDR1 and CDR2: ENHRY and SYGVKD. This CDR3 is built from 16 residues. V shed 4 bases and J shed 4 bases, with 17 bases lying between them. In DNA, the CDR3 is TGTGCCATCAGTGGGAAACAGGGAAGGACCGGAAACACCATATATTTT. Encoded protein: CAISGKQGRTGNTIYF.

This clonotype was recorded at least ten times. The genes are TRBV11-2 and TRBJ1-1; D not certain. The germline CDR1 and CDR2 sequences are SGHAT and FQNNGV. The CDR3 runs to 13 residues. V was shortened by 5 bases and J by 7 bases, with 14 bases between the two germline ends. CDR3 sequence reads: CASSPKLGIEAFF. For the CDR3, the DNA is TGTGCCAGCAGCCCAAAGCTGGGAATTGAAGCTTTCTTT.

In this sample, this clonotype turned up many times. The J gene is TRBJ2-1, the V gene TRBV29-1; a possible D gene is TRBD1 (5 bases). Trimming cost V 5 bases and J 6 bases, with 17 bases left between them. Germline values: CDR1 SQVTM, CDR2 ANQGSEA. This CDR3 region has 14 residues. The CDR3 DNA sequence: TGCAGCGTTAGGTACGGACATAAAGGCAATGAGCAGTTCTTC. Its protein is CSVRYGHKGNEQFF.

This clonotype has a count of ten or more. The rearrangement links TRBV7-2 to TRBJ2-5; the D is unclear. The V gene lost 1 base and the J gene lost 7 bases, with 7 bases spanning the gap. CDR3 size: 12 residues. The germline V gene has CDR1 SGHTA and CDR2 FQGNSA. CDR3 in DNA: TGTGCCAGCAGCTTAGGCCGGCGGACCCAGTACTTC. Translation: CASSLGRRTQYF.

This clonotype appeared once. The chain uses TRBV12-3 or TRBV12-4 and TRBJ2-3; possibly TRBD2 for D (5 bases). The CDR3 spans 12 residues. Trimming pared 6 bases from V and 6 bases from J, leaving 10 bases between. CDR3 bases: TGTGCCAGCAGCCCGAGAGGGGATACGCAGTATTTT. This codes for CASSPRGDTQYF.

This clonotype showed up many times. CDR3 in amino acids: CASSPVFYGYTF. CDR3 in DNA: TGTGCCAGCAGTCCGGTTTTCTATGGCTACACCTTC. The gene calls are TRBV12-3 or TRBV12-4 and TRBJ1-2; D is unresolved. Trimming took 5 bases from V and 4 from J, leaving 8 bases between them. This CDR3 comprises 12 residues.

This rearrangement joins TRBV6-4 to TRBJ2-3; no firm D call. Germline V gene sequence: CDR1 MRHNA, CDR2 SNTAGT. CDR3 length equals 14 residues. V lost 3 bases to trimming and J lost 8 bases, with 15 bases between them. The CDR3 spells CASSENGPDSTQYF. For the CDR3, the DNA is TGTGCCAGCAGTGAGAACGGACCAGATAGTACGCAGTATTTT.

In its sample, this clonotype is medium-sized (0.01 to 0.1%). This rearrangement joins TRBV20-1 to TRBJ1-2, with D possibly TRBD1 on 6 matching bases. Trimming pared 3 bases from V and 9 bases from J, leaving 11 bases between. The germline gives CDR1 DFQATT, CDR2 SNEGSKA (reference sequence). The CDR3 covers 11 residues. CDR3 nucleotides: TGCAGTGCTAGTTTCAGGGGAAGCTACACCTTC. Translated, it gives CSASFRGSYTF.

This clonotype was found many times. The chain joins TRBV5-1 to TRBJ2-1, with 10 nucleotides matching TRBD2. CDR1 and CDR2 (germline): SGHRS, YFSETQ. V was clipped by 0 bases and J by 5 bases; unmatched bases: 11. The CDR3 sequence is 18 residues long. The CDR3 here is CASSLEGELAGQNNEQFF. In DNA form, the CDR3 reads TGCGCCAGCAGCTTGGAAGGAGAACTAGCGGGGCAAAACAATGAGCAGTTCTTC.

This clonotype was counted at least ten times. The rearrangement joins TRBV6-4 to TRBJ2-1; TRBD1 is a possible D gene (5 bases). V was shortened by 2 bases and J by 5 bases, with 13 bases between the two germline ends. Germline CDR1 is MRHNA and CDR2 is SNTAGT. The CDR3 loop spans 15 amino acids. Here the CDR3 DNA reads TGTGCCAGCAGTGACGGTCAGGGATTTGACAATGAGCAGTTCTTC. Protein: CASSDGQGFDNEQFF.

The chain is built from TRBV9 and TRBJ2-3, with D perhaps matching TRBD1 (5 bases). Germline V gives CDR1 SGDLS, CDR2 YYNGEE. The germline V and J ends were trimmed by 0 bases and 0 bases, with 11 bases remaining between them. The CDR3 sequence is 16 residues long. Written as DNA, the CDR3 is TGTGCCAGCAGCGTAGGACAGCCTACTAGCACAGATACGCAGTATTTT. As protein: CASSVGQPTSTDTQYF.

The table lists this clonotype with many counts. This chain uses TRBV12-3 or TRBV12-4 with TRBJ1-1, with D possibly being TRBD1 (5 bases). Trimming pared 5 bases from V and 1 base from J, leaving 8 bases between. The CDR3 is made up of 13 amino acids. The CDR3 sequence: CASSQGRNTEAFF. DNA for the CDR3: TGTGCCAGCAGTCAGGGCCGGAACACTGAAGCTTTCTTT.

This chain joins TRBV28 and TRBJ1-3; TRBD1 agrees at 7 bases. The CDR3 consists of 14 residues. V trimming: 6 bases; J trimming: 2 bases; junction bases outside the gene matches: 4. The germline V gene has CDR1 MDHEN and CDR2 SYDVKM. The CDR3 sequence: CASRDQGAGNTIYF. CDR3 DNA sequence: TGTGCCAGCAGAGACCAGGGGGCTGGAAACACCATATATTTT.

This clonotype was counted at least ten times. The V and J genes are TRBV12-3 or TRBV12-4 and TRBJ1-2; TRBD1 is a possible D gene (5 bases). The CDR3 length is 15 residues. The ends were cut back, 3 bases at V and 7 bases at J, with 18 bases in the middle. This CDR3 is CASSFSPGPRGGYTF. Written as DNA, the CDR3 is TGTGCCAGCAGTTTTTCACCGGGACCAAGGGGTGGCTACACCTTC.

This clonotype was detected ten times or more. The chain combines TRBV19 with TRBJ2-2; TRBD2 matches at 11 bases. From germline, CDR1 is LNHDA and CDR2 SQIVND (reference sequence). The CDR3 spans 16 residues. The junction had 7 bases not matched to a gene; V was cut back by 6 bases and J by 4 bases. The CDR3 sequence: CASSLLAGAPTGELFF. In nucleotides, the CDR3 is TGTGCCAGTAGCTTACTAGCGGGGGCCCCCACCGGGGAGCTGTTTTTT.

This clonotype was counted ten times or more. V is TRBV5-4 and J is TRBJ2-1; D perhaps matches TRBD2 (7 bases). The CDR3 is 16 residues long. V lost 4 bases, J lost 1 base, and 15 bases lay in between. The germline CDR1 and CDR2 sequences are SGHNT and YYREEE (reference sequence). The chain's CDR3 is CASSPLAGASYNEQFF. Here the CDR3 DNA reads TGTGCCAGCAGCCCCCTGGCGGGGGCGTCCTACAATGAGCAGTTCTTC.

The rearrangement uses TRBV12-3 or TRBV12-4 and TRBJ1-2; D gene unclear. Trimming stripped 4 bases from V and 5 bases from J, with 11 bases between. This CDR3 spans 13 amino acids. As DNA, the CDR3 is TGTGCCAGCAGTTCCCGTGGTGGGTATGGCTACACCTTC. Translating gives CASSSRGGYGYTF.

This clonotype has a handful of counts. J is TRBJ2-7 and V is TRBV28; 8 bases agree with TRBD1. J was trimmed by 5 bases and V by 6 bases; bases with no gene match: 12. Germline lookup yields CDR1 MDHEN and CDR2 SYDVKM. The CDR3 is 15 amino acids. CDR3 DNA sequence: TGTGCCAGCAGGACCACGACAGGGGAGGTTGACGAGCAGTACTTC. It specifies CASRTTTGEVDEQYF. The entire variable domain, with the rest obtained from reference TRBV28 and TRBJ2-7, is as follows: DVKVTQSSRYLVKRTGEKVFLECVQDMDHENMFWYRQDPGLGLRLIYFSYDVKMKEKGDIPEGYSVSREKKERFSLILESASTNQTSMYLCASRTTTGEVDEQYFGPGTRLTVT.

CDR3 in amino acids: CASSERPGGYTF. The CDR3 DNA follows: TGTGCCAGCAGTGAGCGACCCGGCGGCTACACCTTC. The chain recombines TRBV6-1 with TRBJ1-2; D ambiguous. The CDR3 is 12 residues long. Germline V lookup: CDR1 MNHNS, CDR2 SASEGT. The germline V and J ends were trimmed by 3 bases and 8 bases, with 10 bases remaining between them.

In this sample, this clonotype turned up many times. V gene TRBV12-3 or TRBV12-4 combines with J gene TRBJ1-2; 7 nucleotides agree with TRBD1. V lost 6 bases to trimming and J lost 9 bases; unmatched junction nucleotides: 10. The CDR3 length is 13 residues. CDR3 in amino acids: CASSVDRVVRYTF. For the CDR3, the DNA is TGTGCCAGCAGCGTAGACAGGGTTGTTCGCTACACCTTC.

This clonotype came up many times. The CDR3 sequence: CATSRDRLAEQYF. The CDR3 DNA reads as TGTGCCACCAGCAGAGATCGCTTGGCAGAGCAGTACTTC. The chain couples TRBV15 to TRBJ2-7, with D uncertain. The CDR3 extends over 13 amino acids. The germline V gene encodes CDR1 LNHNV and CDR2 YYDKDF (reference sequence). Deletions cut 0 bases from V and 7 bases from J, with 10 bases between.

This clonotype was seen ten or more times. This CDR3 reads CASSLGWGASGNTIYF. The CDR3 DNA follows: TGTGCCAGCAGCTTAGGCTGGGGCGCCTCTGGAAACACCATATATTTT. The genes are TRBV7-2 and TRBJ1-3, with D tentatively TRBD1 (5 bases). The CDR3 is 16 residues long. CDR1 and CDR2 from the germline V gene are SGHTA and FQGNSA. Trimming left V 1 base short and J 0 bases short, with 10 bases between.

This clonotype was detected ten times or more. V usage is TRBV28 and J usage is TRBJ2-1; perhaps TRBD2 as D (6 bases). Germline assignment: CDR1 MDHEN and CDR2 SYDVKM. Trimming stripped 2 bases from V and 2 bases from J, with 13 bases between. The CDR3 extends over 16 amino acids. This CDR3 is CASSLLGGTTYNEQFF. The DNA for the CDR3 is TGTGCCAGCAGTTTACTTGGCGGGACCACCTACAATGAGCAGTTCTTC.

There are many counts of this clonotype. The chain carries TRBV19 and TRBJ1-5; 7 nucleotides line up with TRBD1. The J segment lost 0 bases and the V segment lost 0 bases, leaving 14 bases of the junction unmatched. The germline CDR1 and CDR2 sequences are LNHDA and SQIVND (reference sequence). The CDR3 covers 20 residues. CDR3 bases: TGTGCCAGTAGTATAGATCTTGGAGACAGGGACCGACCTAGCAATCAGCCCCAGCATTTT. Protein: CASSIDLGDRDRPSNQPQHF.

The rearrangement joins TRBV28 to TRBJ1-3; D perhaps matches TRBD1 (6 bases). The CDR3 covers 16 residues. V was trimmed by 2 bases and J by 0 bases, leaving 11 bases between them. Germline V gene sequence: CDR1 MDHEN, CDR2 SYDVKM. The CDR3 is CASSLHRALSGNTIYF. In DNA form, the CDR3 reads TGTGCCAGCAGTTTACACAGGGCCCTCTCTGGAAACACCATATATTTT.

The sample holds a few counts of this clonotype. This chain links TRBV27 with TRBJ2-3; 8 nucleotides agree with TRBD2. From germline, CDR1 is MNHEY and CDR2 SMNVEV (reference sequence). This CDR3 has 14 residues. The V segment lost 3 bases and the J segment 3 bases; nucleotides outside the gene matches: 2. CDR3 protein: CASSFERETDTQYF. Here the CDR3 DNA reads TGTGCCAGCAGTTTTGAGCGGGAGACAGATACGCAGTATTTT.

This clonotype was observed at least ten times. This chain joins TRBV24-1 and TRBJ2-7; the D gene is possibly TRBD1 (6 bases). The CDR3 is 15 residues long. V lost 4 bases and J 0 bases, leaving 12 bases between the germline ends. The germline V gene has CDR1 KGHDR and CDR2 SFDVKD. The CDR3 reads CATSDPNRASYEQYF. CDR3 bases: TGTGCCACCAGTGACCCAAACAGGGCCTCCTACGAGCAGTACTTC.

This sequence joins TRBV20-1 and TRBJ2-7, with TRBD1 matching 8 bases. Germline CDR1 is DFQATT and CDR2 is SNEGSKA (reference sequence). The junction had 10 bases not matched to a gene; V was cut back by 6 bases and J by 3 bases. There are 14 residues in the CDR3. The CDR3 reads CSAQTGTGSYEQYF. The CDR3 DNA is TGCAGTGCCCAAACCGGGACAGGAAGCTACGAGCAGTACTTC.